This entry is about one TCR beta chain. Because it lacks the conserved phenylalanine or tryptophan at the end, this CDR3 is likely a read error. Because the CDR3's place on the DNA is in doubt, the DNA is left out and the CDR3 is given as listed by TCRdb. These data belong to a study of blood T cell repertoires in COVID-19. Study overall: Samples came from the United States, Italy and Spain, spanning acute and convalescent COVID-19. Sources were T cells, B-cell-depleted T cells, or PBMCs; the material itself was cDNA or gDNA.

The CDR3 has 15 amino acids, counting both end residues. From germline, CDR1 is SNHLY and CDR2 FYNNEI. In the study's own analysis: Researchers report that nucleated cell counts were estimated from reference gene primer amplification. Assay: immunoSEQ multiplex PCR; the TCRdb copy retains only in-frame clones and omits some. That table furnishes V, J and clone size, whereas the DNA furnished D and trimming. The repertoire consists of 250,000 to 350,000 clones, with roughly 90% occurring once and the leading ten covering nearly 6.5%. Sequenced input: peripheral blood. The source is a man between 18 and 29 years old who had recovered from COVID-19. The V and J genes are TRBV2 and TRBJ1-4; TRBD1, as called in the table, went unchecked against the DNA. The chain's CDR3 is CATFGRSGPGTGIIL.